This entry describes one T cell receptor (beta chain). The authors' processing: Researchers report that nucleated cell counts were estimated from reference gene primer amplification. Data came from immunoSEQ multiplex PCR; TCRdb stores just in-frame clones and leaves some out. V and J calls and clone size are copied from that table; D and trimming were computed from the DNA. The sample yields 100,000 or so clones, over 70% seen once. This entry is derived from a study of blood T cell repertoires in COVID-19. Study overall: Collection of acute and convalescent COVID-19 samples took place in the United States, Italy and Spain. The cDNA or gDNA used as material had been derived from T cells, B-cell-depleted T cells, or PBMCs.

Trimming removed 4 bases from V and 0 bases from J, with 13 bases in between. CDR3 length: 16 residues. Germline CDR1 reads MDHEN; CDR2 reads SYDVKM. This receptor was identified in a man between 60 and 70 years old with acute or convalescent COVID-19. This rearrangement joins TRBV28 to TRBJ1-3, with unresolved D. Sequenced input: peripheral blood. The CDR3 reads CASSSPRFSSGNTIYF. For the CDR3, the DNA is TGTGCCAGCAGTTCCCCCAGGTTTTCCTCTGGAAACACCATATATTTT.